Reported below is one T cell receptor beta chain. What this receptor recognizes is not known. A roughly 2.5 ml peripheral blood sample was drawn into PAXgene tubes per donor and stored at -80°C. Total RNA was isolated from whole blood with the PAXgene blood miRNA kit on an automated QIAcube, without T cell sorting. Peripheral blood from monozygotic twin pairs concordant or discordant for inflammatory bowel disease was subjected to deep TCRalpha and TCRbeta repertoire profiling with unique molecular barcoding. Smoking habits were recorded for all twin pairs, and each individual was classified as a current, former or never smoker. This specimen belongs to a study of monozygotic twins with inflammatory bowel disease (dated by TCRdb to the late 2010s). In the study overall: A total of some 30 monozygotic twin pairs were included in the full study, comprising nine German pairs (four IBD-concordant, five IBD-discordant) and 19 IBD-discordant Danish pairs. Within discordant pairs, disease-associated traits were sought mainly by comparing IBD patients with their genetically identical healthy co-twins. Each individual had, on average, about 151 000 unique TCRalpha sequences and 181 000 unique TCRbeta sequences available for analysis. Overall results and qualifications from the work: No single strong signal or clonotype linked to IBD turned up in the results, so the idea that one exists was not supported. Measured by the inverse Simpson index, TCRbeta repertoire diversity was lower in IBD patients than in their healthy co-twins. Repertoire similarity did not differ between concordant and discordant twins, which could be due to limited statistical power. Different T cell subtypes could not be distinguished in the analysis. Compared with healthy twins, IBD patients shared fewer clonotypes with other individuals, and the difference was most pronounced in patients with signs of disease activity. Because patients received different immunosuppressive treatments, the repertoires may have picked up extra background noise and variability between individuals.

Libraries came from 5' RACE. For each TCR library, 3,500 to 4,000 ng of total RNA was used. For each sample, cDNA synthesis was carried out in eight separate reactions using SMARTScribe reverse transcriptase. During cDNA synthesis, template switching was used to introduce unique molecular identifiers that contained a 6-nucleotide sample barcode. Two nested PCRs of roughly 15 and 9 cycles amplified the TCRalpha and TCRbeta cDNA, and bead purification followed each PCR. Before amplification, the cDNA was treated with uracil DNA-glycosylase and purified using the QIAquick PCR purification kit. The second PCR was the step at which Illumina TruSeq-compatible adapters and sample-specific barcodes were added. Library quality and concentration were checked on TapeStation and Qubit, and libraries were pooled at around 4.9 ng each. Pooled libraries were sequenced on an Illumina HiSeq2500 single-index Rapid Run with 2 x 100 bp reads and custom sequencing primers. On the study's bioinformatics: MiGEC version 1.2.6 was used for UMI-based consensus assembly, which corrected PCR and sequencing errors. MiXCR version 2.1.1 was used for V(D)J alignment, clonotype assembly and CDR3 extraction. To normalise gene usage, clonotype sharing and MAIT/NKT TCR abundance, the top 1000, 10 000 and 20 000 clonotypes in each sample were analysed. Diversity was computed as the inverse Simpson index with the vegan R package after downsampling to 27 000 UMIs. Statistical testing used paired Mann-Whitney U tests on the discordant twin pairs and applied Benjamini-Hochberg correction for multiple testing. Reads reprocessed by TCRdb are summarized as one entry per CDR3 protein sequence, and DNA is absent. None of the V and J calls come from the authors' own analysis; TCRdb made them. This specimen's table enumerates approximately 420,000 distinct CDR3 sequences. The biggest ten clones account for approximately 2.3% of the sample.

The germline V gene (reference sequence) yields SGHNT for CDR1 and YYREEE for CDR2. Spanning cysteine to phenylalanine, the CDR3 consists of 14 amino acids. The DNA is unrecorded. The sequenced material came from blood. The sequence was obtained from a human donor with ulcerative colitis or Crohn's disease, or a healthy co-twin of an affected twin (not recorded which). The sequence joins TRBV5-4 to TRBJ1-6. The CDR3 region has the sequence CASSLPQLNSPLHF.